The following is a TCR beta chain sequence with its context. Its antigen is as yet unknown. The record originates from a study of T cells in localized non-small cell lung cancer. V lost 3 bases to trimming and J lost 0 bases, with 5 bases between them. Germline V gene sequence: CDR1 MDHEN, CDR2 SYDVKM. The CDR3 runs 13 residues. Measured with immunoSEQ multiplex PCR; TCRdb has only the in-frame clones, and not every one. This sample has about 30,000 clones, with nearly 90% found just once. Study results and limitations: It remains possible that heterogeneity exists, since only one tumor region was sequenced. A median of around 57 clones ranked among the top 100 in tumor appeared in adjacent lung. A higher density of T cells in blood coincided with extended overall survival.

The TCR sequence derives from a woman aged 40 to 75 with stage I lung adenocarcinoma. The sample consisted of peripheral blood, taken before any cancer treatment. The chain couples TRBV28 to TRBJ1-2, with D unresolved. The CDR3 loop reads CASSFTANYGYTF. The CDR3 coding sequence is TGTGCCAGCAGTTTCACAGCTAACTATGGCTACACCTTC.